The 30 T cell receptor beta chains below all came from one sample that was sequenced in a study of T cell responses to AZD1222 COVID-19 vaccine. Measured with immunoSEQ multiplex PCR; TCRdb has only the in-frame clones, and not every one. Of nearly 95,000 clones detected, 90% appear once; the ten largest clones hold roughly 9%. Sequencing used peripheral blood, obtained on day 0 of AZD1222 vaccination. Receptor source: an adult in good health.

The chain combines TRBV19 with TRBJ1-4, with a possible D match to TRBD1 (6 bases). With 6 bases removed from V and 4 bases from J, the gap between germline ends came to 18 bases. This CDR3 region has 16 residues. Per the germline V gene, CDR1 is LNHDA and CDR2 is SQIVND (reference sequence). The CDR3 nucleotides are TGTGCCAGTAGATCCGGACAGTCTAGACTTAATGAAAAACTGTTTTTT. Translated: CASRSGQSRLNEKLFF.

The rearrangement joins TRBV18 to TRBJ2-1, with D hard to call. V was trimmed by 0 bases and J by 3 bases, leaving 12 bases between them. The CDR3 is made up of 16 amino acids. Germline CDR1 is KGHSH and CDR2 is LQKENI. The DNA of the CDR3 is TGTGCCAGCTCACCACCGCACCGCACGTACTACAATGAGCAGTTCTTC. The encoded protein is CASSPPHRTYYNEQFF.

The gene calls are TRBV3-1 (or the pseudogene TRBV3-2) and TRBJ1-3; D is perhaps TRBD1 (5 bases). The CDR3 runs to 14 residues. V dropped 4 bases and J dropped 0 bases, with 7 bases sitting between them. Germline values: CDR1 LGHDT, CDR2 YNNKEL (reference sequence). The CDR3 nucleotides read TGTGCCAGCAGCCGACAGTTCTCTGGAAACACCATATATTTT. Protein product: CASSRQFSGNTIYF.

The chain carries TRBV7-8 and TRBJ2-1; tentative D call: TRBD1 (6 bases). The CDR3 totals 16 residues. CDR1 and CDR2 (germline): SGHVS, FQNEAQ. V lost 7 bases and J 0 bases, leaving 16 bases between the germline ends. CDR3 sequence reads: CASTQPGASSYNEQFF. The CDR3 DNA reads as TGTGCCAGCACCCAACCAGGGGCCAGCTCCTACAATGAGCAGTTCTTC.

This clone was seen only a few times. The V gene is TRBV9, the J gene TRBJ2-3; D is undetermined. The germline V and J ends were trimmed by 4 bases and 14 bases, with 20 bases remaining between them. Germline V gene data show CDR1 as SGDLS and CDR2 as YYNGEE. The CDR3 totals 13 residues. The DNA of the CDR3 is TGTGCCAGCAGCACCCGGGCCGCTGGTGTGGTGTATTTT. It yields the protein CASSTRAAGVVYF.

This clone was seen just once. The chain recombines TRBV19 with TRBJ1-4; 9 bases are a match to TRBD1. The ends lost 6 bases at V and 3 bases at J; junction bases unmatched: 5. The CDR3 spans 15 residues. The germline gives CDR1 LNHDA, CDR2 SQIVND (reference sequence). Here the CDR3 DNA reads TGTGCCAGTAGAAAACAGGGGGCTGCTAATGAAAAACTGTTTTTT. This codes for CASRKQGAANEKLFF.

The V call is TRBV2, the J call TRBJ1-6; D gene unclear. Looked up from germline, CDR1 is SNHLY and CDR2 is FYNNEI. This CDR3 has 15 residues. The V gene lost 11 bases and the J gene lost 0 bases, with 14 bases spanning the gap. CDR3 region: CAVRGRTSYNSPLHF. CDR3 DNA: TGTGCCGTTCGAGGGCGAACCTCCTATAATTCACCCCTCCACTTT.

V gene TRBV5-8 combines with J gene TRBJ2-7; D is possibly TRBD2 (7 bases). The CDR3 consists of 12 residues. Germline CDR1 reads SGHTS; CDR2 reads YDEGEE. V was pared by 4 bases and J by 5 bases, with 10 bases between. CDR3 in amino acids: CASSPGGHEQYF. The CDR3 region has the DNA TGTGCCAGCAGCCCCGGGGGGCACGAGCAGTACTTC.

The chain employs TRBV19 and TRBJ1-1, with 8 bases matching TRBD1. This CDR3 spans 15 amino acids. Germline CDR1 LNHDA, CDR2 SQIVND (reference sequence). After removal of 9 bases from V and 0 bases from J, the junction contained 9 bases not matched to a gene. In DNA, the CDR3 is TGTGCCAGCGGACAGGGAAGGGTCATGAACACTGAAGCTTTCTTT. It specifies CASGQGRVMNTEAFF.

The count of this clone is one. V gene TRBV7-8 combines with J gene TRBJ1-6; D is ambiguous. Trimming left V 4 bases short and J 6 bases short, with 13 bases between. Germline V CDR1 and CDR2: SGHVS, FQNEAQ. This CDR3 spans 15 amino acids. The CDR3 region is CASSSTGRTNSPLHF. DNA for the CDR3: TGTGCCAGCAGCTCGACCGGACGGACTAATTCACCCCTCCACTTT. The full variable domain, completed using reference TRBV7-8 and TRBJ1-6, is GAGVSQSPRYKVAKRGQDVALRCDPISGHVSLFWYQQALGQGPEFLTYFQNEAQLDKSGLPSDRFFAERPEGSVSTLKIQRTQQEDSAVYLCASSSTGRTNSPLHFGNGTRLTVT.

This clone was detected only once. V gene TRBV7-9 combines with J gene TRBJ1-1; D is unclear. There are 13 residues in the CDR3. Deletions cut 3 bases from V and 1 base from J, with 6 bases between. CDR1 SEHNR and CDR2 FQNEAQ come from the germline V gene (reference sequence). This CDR3 reads CASSFQENTEAFF. The CDR3 coding sequence is TGTGCCAGCAGCTTTCAGGAGAACACTGAAGCTTTCTTT.

This chain connects TRBV5-1 to TRBJ1-5; D is perhaps TRBD1 (6 bases). Between the trimmed V and J ends, which lost 0 bases and 2 bases, there was a span of 15 bases. The germline gives CDR1 SGHRS, CDR2 YFSETQ. The CDR3 length is 17 residues. The CDR3 spells CASSLAPGGAGNQPQHF. In DNA, the CDR3 is TGCGCCAGCAGCTTGGCCCCGGGGGGCGCGGGCAATCAGCCCCAGCATTTT.

The rearrangement links TRBV30 to TRBJ2-3; TRBD2 matches 7 bases. This CDR3 is built from 13 residues. The germline CDR1 and CDR2 sequences are GTSNPN and SVGIG (reference sequence). V shed 5 bases and J 6 bases; nucleotides not matched to a gene: 8. In DNA form, the CDR3 reads TGTGCCTGGGGCGGCCAGGGAGGGGATACGCAGTATTTT. The encoded protein is CAWGGQGGDTQYF.

This clone was found once. The rearrangement uses TRBV19 and TRBJ1-5; the D is unclear. Germline CDR1 LNHDA, CDR2 SQIVND (reference sequence). The CDR3 spans 15 residues. Between the trimmed V and J ends, which lost 5 bases and 0 bases, there was a span of 11 bases. The CDR3 DNA follows: TGTGCCAGTAGTGCCGGGTCCCTTAGCAATCAGCCCCAGCATTTT. As protein: CASSAGSLSNQPQHF.

This chain connects TRBV11-2 to TRBJ1-1; tentative D call: TRBD1 (5 bases). The CDR3 length is 16 residues. Between the trimmed V and J ends, which lost 10 bases and 5 bases, there was a span of 26 bases. Germline V gene lookup returns CDR1 SGHAT and CDR2 FQNNGV. The chain's CDR3 is CATQVDPGPDTTEAFF. The CDR3 DNA reads TGTGCCACCCAAGTGGACCCAGGGCCGGATACGACTGAAGCTTTCTTT.

This clone was counted between two and nine times. This rearrangement joins TRBV4-3 to TRBJ1-4; D uncertain. The V gene lost 5 bases and the J gene lost 6 bases, with 13 bases spanning the gap. This CDR3 region has 14 residues. Germline V CDR1 and CDR2: LGHNA, YSLEER. CDR3 amino acids: CASSARWVDEKLFF. CDR3 nucleotides: TGCGCCAGCAGCGCTCGGTGGGTTGATGAAAAACTGTTTTTT.

This sequence joins TRBV7-6 and TRBJ1-1; 7 bases map to TRBD1. CDR1 is SGHVS, CDR2 FNYEAQ, per germline. Trimming cost V 7 bases and J 3 bases; bases outside gene matches: 11. This CDR3 has 15 amino acids. The CDR3 sequence: CASIPAGGGYTEAFF. The CDR3 nucleotides are TGTGCCAGCATCCCCGCAGGGGGTGGGTACACTGAAGCTTTCTTT. Combining the CDR3 with reference TRBV7-6 and TRBJ1-1 gives the whole variable domain GAGVSQSPRYKVTKRGQDVALRCDPISGHVSLYWYRQALGQGPEFLTYFNYEAQQDKSGLPNDRFSAERPEGSISTLTIQRTEQRDSAMYRCASIPAGGGYTEAFFGQGTRLTVV.

Comment on this clone: One end of the junction fails to match germline, which may point to a read error. The chain has TRBV7-7 and TRBJ1-3; D call uncertain. This CDR3 contains 17 residues. CDR1 is SSHAT, CDR2 FNYEAQ, per germline (reference sequence). CDR3 in amino acids: CASSLNLGPSSGNTIYF. Here the CDR3 DNA reads TGTGCTAGCAGCTTAAATTTAGGACCCAGCTCTGGAAACACCATATATTTT.

This clone was observed a handful of times. J is TRBJ2-7 and V is TRBV5-1, with D maybe TRBD1 (5 bases). Germline V lookup: CDR1 SGHRS, CDR2 YFSETQ. The CDR3 length is 15 residues. Trimming removed 4 bases from V and 3 bases from J, with 17 bases in between. The CDR3 loop is CASSPLQGKYYEQYF. As DNA, the CDR3 is TGCGCCAGCAGCCCGCTGCAGGGAAAATACTACGAGCAGTACTTC.

The chain uses TRBV7-9 and TRBJ1-5; unclear D gene. CDR1 and CDR2 from the germline V gene are SEHNR and FQNEAQ (reference sequence). V lost 5 bases, J lost 6 bases, and 14 bases lay in between. The length of the CDR3 is 14 residues. The CDR3 region has the DNA TGTGCCAGCAGCCCCGTGGAATCGAGTCAGCCCCAGCATTTT. This sequence encodes CASSPVESSQPQHF.

The V call is TRBV7-2, the J call TRBJ1-5; TRBD1 aligns across 10 bases. Looked up from germline, CDR1 is SGHTA and CDR2 is FQGNSA. This CDR3 comprises 15 residues. The V segment lost 1 base and the J segment 6 bases; nucleotides outside the gene matches: 3. In DNA form, the CDR3 reads TGTGCCAGCAGCTTAGGGACAGGGGGAGGTCAGCCCCAGCATTTT. Protein product: CASSLGTGGGQPQHF.

The rearrangement joins TRBV2 to TRBJ1-2, with D unresolved. The CDR3 totals 13 residues. Looked up from germline, CDR1 is SNHLY and CDR2 is FYNNEI. V was trimmed by 4 bases and J by 2 bases, leaving 8 bases between them. CDR3 region: CASSGQTNYGYTF. The CDR3 DNA reads as TGTGCCAGCAGTGGTCAAACAAACTATGGCTACACCTTC.

The chain joins TRBV5-8 to TRBJ2-3, with 7 bases fitting TRBD2. V shed 1 base, J shed 2 bases, and the junction held 10 bases outside the gene matches. This CDR3 region has 17 residues. CDR1 and CDR2 (germline): SGHTS, YDEGEE. The DNA for the CDR3 is TGTGCCAGCAGCTTGAGAAGGGGAGGGATTAACACAGATACGCAGTATTTT. Translating gives CASSLRRGGINTDTQYF.

This clone appeared a single time. The chain joins TRBV13 to TRBJ1-5; D may be TRBD1 (5 bases). This CDR3 has 15 residues. Trimming cost V 5 bases and J 1 base, with 12 bases left between them. CDR1 is PRHDT and CDR2 is FYEKMQ in the germline V gene (reference sequence). CDR3 DNA sequence: TGTGCCAGCAGCCTGGGGGTTGGGAGCAATCAGCCCCAGCATTTT. As protein: CASSLGVGSNQPQHF.

V is TRBV7-9 and J is TRBJ2-1, with unresolved D. Trimming left V 5 bases short and J 9 bases short, with 11 bases between. CDR1 is SEHNR, CDR2 FQNEAQ, per germline (reference sequence). This CDR3 comprises 12 residues. The CDR3 DNA sequence: TGTGCCAGCAGCCCGGCCCGACTTGAGCAGTTCTTC. Protein: CASSPARLEQFF.

V and J are TRBV11-3 and TRBJ2-7, with TRBD1 as a possible D gene (5 bases). The CDR3 is 14 residues long. The ends were cut back, 6 bases at V and 6 bases at J, with 18 bases in the middle. Germline V CDR1 and CDR2: SGHNT, YENEEA. CDR3 coding DNA: TGTGCCAGCAGTCGAACCTATGACAGATCCGAGCAGTACTTC. Protein sequence: CASSRTYDRSEQYF. The complete variable domain, with remaining parts taken from reference TRBV11-3 and TRBJ2-7, reads EAGVVQSPRYKIIEKKQPVAFWCNPISGHNTLYWYLQNLGQGPELLIRYENEEAVDDSQLPKDRFSAERLKGVDSTLKIQPAELGDSAVYLCASSRTYDRSEQYFGPGTRLTVT.

The chain recombines TRBV5-1 with TRBJ2-5; D gene unclear. The germline CDR1 and CDR2 sequences are SGHRS and YFSETQ. The CDR3 has 13 amino acids. Trimming took off 4 bases at V and 3 bases at J, with 10 bases between the two ends. CDR3 nucleotide sequence: TGCGCCAGCAGCCCTTACCGGGAAGAGACCCAGTACTTC. Translating gives CASSPYREETQYF.

The rearrangement joins TRBV7-9 to TRBJ2-1; D ambiguous. V lost 7 bases to trimming and J lost 15 bases, with 25 bases between them. Germline V lookup: CDR1 SEHNR, CDR2 FQNEAQ (reference sequence). The CDR3 runs 14 residues. The CDR3 bases are TGTGCCAGCACCGAGTCATGGATTTGGGAAAAGGGGTTCTTC. Protein sequence: CASTESWIWEKGFF.

By its share, this clone is medium-sized. The chain is built from TRBV6-2 or TRBV6-3 and TRBJ2-3; 8 nucleotides agree with TRBD1. Germline CDR1 and CDR2: MNHEY and SVGEGT. V lost 6 bases to trimming and J lost 4 bases; unmatched junction nucleotides: 6. The CDR3 runs to 14 residues. Written as DNA, the CDR3 is TGTGCCAGCAGCGGACAGGGTGGATCAGATACGCAGTATTTT. It yields the protein CASSGQGGSDTQYF.

This chain joins TRBV5-6 and TRBJ2-7; a weak D match, TRBD2 (6 bases). Trimming removed 2 bases from V and 0 bases from J, with 15 bases in between. CDR3 length equals 16 residues. The germline V gene encodes CDR1 SGHDT and CDR2 YYEEEE. This CDR3 is CASSFLGTGGSYEQYF. Here the CDR3 DNA reads TGTGCCAGCAGCTTTCTGGGGACCGGGGGCTCCTACGAGCAGTACTTC.